Below, 3 T cell receptor beta chains from the same sample are listed, as sequenced in a study of early T cells in non-severe SARS-CoV-2 infection. TCRdb re-derived calls from the 5' RACE reads in MiXCR, one entry per CDR3 protein. Found here are tens of thousands of distinct CDR3 sequences, roughly a tenth of them singletons; the top ten hold around 8.3%. The sequenced sample was whole blood. These receptors came from an adult who was a healthcare worker with PCR-confirmed SARS-CoV-2 infection or an uninfected control (not recorded which).

This clonotype was counted at least ten times. The gene calls are TRBV5-1 and TRBJ2-1; 7 bases align to TRBD2. The CDR3 spans 15 residues. V trimming: 4 bases; J trimming: 8 bases; junction bases outside the gene matches: 12. From germline, CDR1 is SGHRS and CDR2 YFSETQ. CDR3 protein: CASSLPAGVGHEQFF. In DNA form, the CDR3 reads TGCGCCAGCAGCCTGCCGGCGGGAGTTGGCCATGAGCAGTTCTTC.

At least ten counts were recorded for this clonotype. The gene calls are TRBV11-2 and TRBJ2-1; 13 bases are shared with TRBD2. Germline CDR1 is SGHAT and CDR2 is FQNNGV. The CDR3 is 16 residues long. V trimming: 5 bases; J trimming: 10 bases; junction bases outside the gene matches: 11. In DNA form, the CDR3 reads TGTGCCAGCAGCCCAAAACTAGCGGGAGGGCCCAGGGAGCAGTTCTTC. Translating it yields CASSPKLAGGPREQFF.

This CDR3 is CATSDEGKNTGELFF. In nucleotides, the CDR3 is TGTGCCACCAGTGATGAGGGAAAGAACACCGGGGAGCTGTTTTTT. The gene calls are TRBV24-1 and TRBJ2-2; the D gene is possibly TRBD2 (5 bases). The CDR3 runs to 15 residues. Per germline, CDR1 KGHDR and CDR2 SFDVKD. The V end lost 3 bases, the J end lost 1 base, and 8 bases lay between the germline ends.